Each of the 14 T cell receptor beta chains below was sequenced from the same sample in a study of T cell responses to AZD1222 COVID-19 vaccine. This table comes from immunoSEQ multiplex PCR, and its TCRdb copy is limited to in-frame clones, with some not included. The sample has over 110,000 clones, just over 90% seen once. The sequencing used peripheral blood, collected on day 0 of AZD1222 vaccination. The receptors shown here come from an adult in good health.

The V gene is TRBV7-2, the J gene TRBJ1-2, with D possibly matching TRBD1 (5 bases). Trimming took off 4 bases at V and 4 bases at J, with 16 bases between the two ends. CDR3 length equals 15 residues. The germline V gene encodes CDR1 SGHTA and CDR2 FQGNSA. CDR3 sequence: CASSSQGRGTYGYTF. Written as DNA, the CDR3 is TGTGCCAGCAGCTCCCAAGGTCGGGGGACCTATGGCTACACCTTC.

The chain combines TRBV28 with TRBJ1-4, with D maybe TRBD1 (5 bases). V lost 7 bases and J lost 7, with 10 bases in between. This CDR3 comprises 12 residues. Germline CDR1 is MDHEN and CDR2 is SYDVKM. The chain's CDR3 is CASTGGGEKLFF. The CDR3 DNA reads as TGTGCCAGCACCGGGGGAGGTGAAAAACTGTTTTTT.

V usage is TRBV30 and J usage is TRBJ2-7, with a possible D match to TRBD2 (6 bases). The germline V gene has CDR1 GTSNPN and CDR2 SVGIG (reference sequence). Trimming took 8 bases from V and 4 from J, leaving 24 bases between them. This CDR3 spans 15 amino acids. The CDR3 DNA reads as TGTGCCGTACCTAGAGGAGGGCCGCTCGGATACGAGCAGTACTTC. This encodes CAVPRGGPLGYEQYF.

In its sample, this clone was seen once. This chain joins TRBV6-2 or TRBV6-3 and TRBJ2-3, with 11 bases lining up with TRBD2. Per the germline V gene, CDR1 is MNHEY and CDR2 is SVGEGT. The CDR3 runs to 19 residues. V was pared by 4 bases and J by 2 bases, with 14 bases of the junction left unmatched. The CDR3 protein is CASSSRGPRLAGHTDTQYF. The CDR3 region has the DNA TGTGCCAGCAGTTCCAGGGGGCCCCGACTAGCGGGACACACAGATACGCAGTATTTT.

The J gene is TRBJ2-1, the V gene TRBV5-1; D gene uncertain. CDR3 length: 15 amino acids. The germline V and J ends were trimmed by 2 bases and 0 bases, with 9 bases remaining between them. In germline, CDR1 is SGHRS, CDR2 YFSETQ. The CDR3, as DNA: TGCGCCAGCAGCTTAGAGGCCAGCTCCTACAATGAGCAGTTCTTC. Translated: CASSLEASSYNEQFF.

This chain links TRBV11-3 with TRBJ2-3; D gene unclear. Germline CDR1 is SGHNT and CDR2 is YENEEA. The CDR3 length is 12 residues. V was cut by 1 base and J by 5 bases, with 4 bases left in between. The CDR3 nucleotides read TGTGCCAGCAGCTTAGCGGGAGATACGCAGTATTTT. Residues: CASSLAGDTQYF. Drawing the rest from reference TRBV11-3 and TRBJ2-3, the complete variable domain is EAGVVQSPRYKIIEKKQPVAFWCNPISGHNTLYWYLQNLGQGPELLIRYENEEAVDDSQLPKDRFSAERLKGVDSTLKIQPAELGDSAVYLCASSLAGDTQYFGPGTRLTVL.

The chain is built from TRBV5-5 and TRBJ2-1, with D possibly TRBD1 on 6 matching bases. The germline V gene has CDR1 SGHKS and CDR2 YYEKEE (reference sequence). The CDR3 contains 11 residues. V was cut by 6 bases and J by 9 bases, with 10 bases left in between. Here the CDR3 DNA reads TGTGCCAGCATCTTAGGGGGTGAGCAGTTCTTC. This translates into CASILGGEQFF.

The V call is TRBV20-1, the J call TRBJ2-7, with 12 nucleotides matching TRBD2. V lost 3 bases to trimming and J lost 4 bases; unmatched junction nucleotides: 7. Germline V CDR1 and CDR2: DFQATT, SNEGSKA (reference sequence). The CDR3 is 15 residues long. CDR3 sequence reads: CSASRTLAGGYEQYF. In DNA form, the CDR3 reads TGCAGTGCTAGTAGGACGCTAGCGGGAGGGTACGAGCAGTACTTC.

This rearrangement joins TRBV5-6 to TRBJ2-3, with a tentative D call TRBD1 (5 bases). The CDR3 has 16 residues. V was clipped by 2 bases and J by 0 bases, with 13 bases between them. The germline V gene encodes CDR1 SGHDT and CDR2 YYEEEE. CDR3 residues: CASSLQVTTSTDTQYF. In nucleotides, the CDR3 is TGTGCCAGCAGCTTACAGGTAACCACTAGCACAGATACGCAGTATTTT.

The V and J genes are TRBV5-1 and TRBJ1-1; unclear D gene. V gave up 1 base and J gave up 1 base, with 8 bases separating them. The CDR3 has 14 amino acids. CDR1 is SGHRS, CDR2 YFSETQ, per germline. CDR3 sequence: CASSLTPSNTEAFF. The CDR3, as DNA: TGCGCCAGCAGCTTGACACCTTCGAACACTGAAGCTTTCTTT.

The chain has TRBV6-2 or TRBV6-3 and TRBJ2-7; TRBD1 is a possible D gene (5 bases). The CDR3 is 11 amino acids. Between the trimmed V and J ends, which lost 5 bases and 6 bases, there was a span of 8 bases. From germline, CDR1 is MNHEY and CDR2 SVGEGT. As DNA, the CDR3 is TGTGCCAGCAGTATTAGGGGCGAGCAGTACTTC. Its protein product is CASSIRGEQYF.

The chain couples TRBV29-1 to TRBJ1-6; D gene unclear. V lost 5 bases and J 7 bases, leaving 12 bases between the germline ends. Germline CDR1 is SQVTM and CDR2 is ANQGSEA. This CDR3 comprises 13 residues. CDR3 DNA sequence: TGCAGCGTTACCTGGACCGACAATTCACCCCTCCACTTT. This sequence encodes CSVTWTDNSPLHF.

The genes are TRBV19 and TRBJ1-2; D remains unclear. Germline lookup yields CDR1 LNHDA and CDR2 SQIVND (reference sequence). Trimming removed 4 bases from V and 0 bases from J, with 12 bases in between. The CDR3 runs 15 residues. CDR3 sequence: CASSTRSATNYGYTF. In DNA, the CDR3 is TGTGCCAGTAGTACCCGGTCGGCAACTAACTATGGCTACACCTTC.

The chain employs TRBV7-8 and TRBJ2-3; D is unclear. The CDR3 is made up of 12 amino acids. The germline CDR1 and CDR2 sequences are SGHVS and FQNEAQ. Trimming stripped 5 bases from V and 6 bases from J, with 9 bases between. In DNA form, the CDR3 reads TGTGCCAGCAGCCCGGGTTTGGATACGCAGTATTTT. Its translation is CASSPGLDTQYF.